This TCR beta chain originates from a study of beta chain features in type 1 diabetes. Purity exceeded 95% in all sorted populations. As every portion of the isolated RNA was reverse transcribed, the sequencing read expressed TCRB transcripts. Assay: immunoSEQ multiplex PCR; the TCRdb copy retains only in-frame clones and omits some. The table includes about 660,000 clones, 11% to 15% detected once. As regards this clone: Its specificity is unknown. The same CDR3 also results from other DNA sequences found in this sample.

Regarding the study as a whole: Significant though moderate, a shortening of TCRB CDR3s appeared in all four CD4+ subsets of Type 1 diabetes patients.

The receptor was derived from a man between 18 and 29 years old with type 1 diabetes. Sequencing was carried out using naive CD4+ T cells from blood.

CDR3 DNA: TGTGCCAGCAGCTTGGACTACGAGCAGTACTTC. Protein sequence: CASSLDYEQYF. The rearrangement uses TRBV7-2 and TRBJ2-7; no definite D call. Germline V gene lookup returns CDR1 SGHTA and CDR2 FQGNSA. V was cut by 3 bases and J by 3 bases, with 3 bases left in between. The CDR3 sequence is 11 residues long.